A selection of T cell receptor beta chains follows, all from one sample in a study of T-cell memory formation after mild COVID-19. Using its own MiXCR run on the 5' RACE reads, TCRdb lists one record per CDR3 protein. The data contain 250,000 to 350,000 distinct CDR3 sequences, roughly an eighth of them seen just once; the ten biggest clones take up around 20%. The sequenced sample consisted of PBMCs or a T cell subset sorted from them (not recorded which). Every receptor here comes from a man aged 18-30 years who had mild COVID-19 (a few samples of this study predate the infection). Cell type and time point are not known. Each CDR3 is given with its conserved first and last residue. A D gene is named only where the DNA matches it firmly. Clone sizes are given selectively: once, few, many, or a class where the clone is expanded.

cdr3_nt: TGTGCCAGCAGCTTGGTCGAGCATACGCAGTATTTT
cdr3_aa: CASSLVEHTQYF
clone_size: few
j_call: TRBJ2-3
v_call: TRBV5-6
d_call: .

cdr3_nt: TGTGCCTGGAGTCACGGGGACAGGGAGATCGATGGCTACACCTTC
cdr3_aa: CAWSHGDREIDGYTF
clone_size: few
j_call: TRBJ1-2
v_call: TRBV30
d_call: TRBD1

cdr3_nt: TGTGCCAGCAGTTTATCGTGGGGGGATCAGACCCAGTACTTC
cdr3_aa: CASSLSWGDQTQYF
clone_size: many
j_call: TRBJ2-5
v_call: TRBV27
d_call: .

cdr3_nt: TGTGCCAGCAGCCGAGAGGGAAGGAGGGAGCAGTACTTC
cdr3_aa: CASSREGRREQYF
clone_size: few
j_call: TRBJ2-7
v_call: TRBV3-1
d_call: .

cdr3_nt: TGCGCCAGCAGCTCTACTAGCGGGGAAGAGACCCAGTACTTC
cdr3_aa: CASSSTSGEETQYF
clone_size: many
j_call: TRBJ2-5
v_call: TRBV5-1
d_call: TRBD2

cdr3_nt: TGTGCCAGCGGTCAGGGGCATTCCTATGGCTACACCTTC
cdr3_aa: CASGQGHSYGYTF
clone_size: .
j_call: TRBJ1-2
v_call: TRBV14
d_call: .

cdr3_nt: TGTGCCAGCAGCTTAGCGCGGGGCAACGAGCAGTACTTC
cdr3_aa: CASSLARGNEQYF
clone_size: .
j_call: TRBJ2-7
v_call: TRBV7-2
d_call: .

cdr3_nt: TGCGCCTCGTCGACGGGGCTGAACACTGAAGCTTTCTTT
cdr3_aa: CASSTGLNTEAFF
clone_size: .
j_call: TRBJ1-1
v_call: TRBV4-3
d_call: .

cdr3_nt: TGCGCCACCCAGGGGGCTTCTAATGAAAAACTGTTTTTT
cdr3_aa: CATQGASNEKLFF
clone_size: .
j_call: TRBJ1-4
v_call: TRBV4-1
d_call: TRBD1

cdr3_nt: TGTGCCAGCACCGGGGGGGTCGGGGAGCTGTTTTTT
cdr3_aa: CASTGGVGELFF
clone_size: few
j_call: TRBJ2-2
v_call: TRBV27
d_call: TRBD2

cdr3_nt: TGCAGTGCTAGGACAGGGACAACCGGGGAGCTGTTTTTT
cdr3_aa: CSARTGTTGELFF
clone_size: many
j_call: TRBJ2-2
v_call: TRBV20-1
d_call: TRBD1

cdr3_nt: TGCAGCGTTGAAGAACGACAGAACACCGGGGAGCTGTTTTTT
cdr3_aa: CSVEERQNTGELFF
clone_size: many
j_call: TRBJ2-2
v_call: TRBV29-1
d_call: .

cdr3_nt: TGCAGTGCTAGAGAAGGACAGGCGAGCTATGGCTACACCTTC
cdr3_aa: CSAREGQASYGYTF
clone_size: .
j_call: TRBJ1-2
v_call: TRBV20-1
d_call: TRBD1

cdr3_nt: TGCAGCGTTGAGCGACTAGGAATGGGCGAGCAGTTCTTC
cdr3_aa: CSVERLGMGEQFF
clone_size: .
j_call: TRBJ2-1
v_call: TRBV29-1
d_call: .

cdr3_nt: TGTGCCACCAGCAGAGTAATGGCAGGGCGAACTGGCGAGCAGTACTTC
cdr3_aa: CATSRVMAGRTGEQYF
clone_size: many
j_call: TRBJ2-7
v_call: TRBV15
d_call: .

cdr3_nt: TGTGCCAGCAGTCCACCGGGGGAATGGGGCTACACCTTC
cdr3_aa: CASSPPGEWGYTF
clone_size: .
j_call: TRBJ1-2
v_call: TRBV25-1
d_call: .

cdr3_nt: TGTGCCAGCAGTTACTTAAATGGAGCGGGGGGCTACAACACCGGGGAGCTGTTTTTT
cdr3_aa: CASSYLNGAGGYNTGELFF
clone_size: few
j_call: TRBJ2-2
v_call: TRBV6-2/TRBV6-3
d_call: TRBD2

cdr3_nt: TGTGCCAGCAGTTTTTGGCAGTTTAAGGATGGCTACACCTTC
cdr3_aa: CASSFWQFKDGYTF
clone_size: few
j_call: TRBJ1-2
v_call: TRBV12-3/TRBV12-4
d_call: .

cdr3_nt: TGCGCCAGCAGCTTGGGTAGTGGGACAGCGGATTCCCAGTACTTC
cdr3_aa: CASSLGSGTADSQYF
clone_size: .
j_call: TRBJ2-7
v_call: TRBV5-1
d_call: TRBD1

cdr3_nt: TGTGCCAGCAGCTTAGATGGGGGCATACCGTATGGCTACACCTTC
cdr3_aa: CASSLDGGIPYGYTF
clone_size: few
j_call: TRBJ1-2
v_call: TRBV7-9
d_call: .

cdr3_nt: TGTGCCAGCAGTTGGGGGGGCAGTGAGCAGTTCTTC
cdr3_aa: CASSWGGSEQFF
clone_size: .
j_call: TRBJ2-1
v_call: TRBV6-5
d_call: .

cdr3_nt: TGTGCCAGCAGCCCTACGGTAGGGGAAAAACTGTTTTTT
cdr3_aa: CASSPTVGEKLFF
clone_size: few
j_call: TRBJ1-4
v_call: TRBV7-9
d_call: .

cdr3_nt: TGTGCCAGCAGCTTACTGGGCTTAAACACCGGGGAGCTGTTTTTT
cdr3_aa: CASSLLGLNTGELFF
clone_size: many
j_call: TRBJ2-2
v_call: TRBV7-8
d_call: .

cdr3_nt: TGCGCCAGCAGCGGAGGGCCTTACACCGGGGAGCTGTTTTTT
cdr3_aa: CASSGGPYTGELFF
clone_size: .
j_call: TRBJ2-2
v_call: TRBV5-1
d_call: .